The rows below give T cell receptor beta chains drawn from one sample of a study of cytomegalovirus exposure and HLA in healthy donors. TCRdb's table, derived via immunoSEQ multiplex PCR, lists solely in-frame clones and lacks some. Its clone listing holds around 100,000 clones. Sequenced material: PBMCs. These receptors originate from a man aged 35-49 years in good health and CMV-seronegative. Both conserved end residues are part of each CDR3.

TRBV5-4	TRBJ1-2	CASSPGDRPFYGYTF
TRBV5-1	TRBJ1-5	CASSLGEGGQPQHF
TRBV6-5	TRBJ1-5	CASSATGVNQPQHF
TRBV19	TRBJ2-7	CASSITQGSYEQYF
TRBV5-4	TRBJ1-6	CASSPGFNPPLHF
TRBV7-2	TRBJ2-7	CASSPTGPGYEQYF
TRBV5-5	TRBJ2-7	CASSLNPGADEQYF
TRBV29-1	TRBJ1-4	CSGRQGGNEKLFF
TRBV30	TRBJ2-7	CAWSRDRGISEQYF
TRBV19	TRBJ1-2	CASSRDRGYTF
TRBV5-6	TRBJ2-2	CASSSAGPNTGELFF
TRBV5-1	TRBJ1-5	CASRLGQGNHQPQHF
TRBV4-1	TRBJ2-6	CASSLAGTNSGANVLTF
TRBV5-1	TRBJ2-7	CASSDSTATYEQYF
TRBV28	TRBJ1-2	CASSSDSYGYTF
TRBV7-2	TRBJ1-1	CASSFSNRGQSAFF
TRBV5-1	TRBJ2-7	CASSLGQGVSEQYF
TRBV5-5	TRBJ1-6	CASSLNGGIPEPLHF
TRBV7-9	TRBJ2-4	CASSLVTAGLAKNIQYF
TRBV28	TRBJ2-1	CASTTLDNEQFF
TRBV7-8	TRBJ2-7	CASSRPPGLPRLEQYF
TRBV7-9	TRBJ2-7	CASSPELSYEQYF
TRBV2	TRBJ1-3	CASTGERNTIYF
TRBV4-3	TRBJ2-7	CASSQESGGLAENYEQYF
TRBV2	TRBJ1-2	CASSETGVGYTF
TRBV2	TRBJ2-5	CASSEAGGLGTQYF
TRBV9	TRBJ2-1	CASSLGTSGGLVEQFF
TRBV7-9	TRBJ2-2	CASSGWTSGDRTGELFF
TRBV18	TRBJ1-5	CASSPAGGAYQPQHF
TRBV9	TRBJ2-3	CASSVGSSVQTDTQYF
TRBV28	TRBJ1-5	CASSLAGRSNQPQHF
TRBV14	TRBJ2-2	CASSQEPPNVSGELFF
TRBV10-3	TRBJ2-1	CAISEAGLRFF
TRBV5-6	-	CASSSLLQGGDEQYF
TRBV6-6	TRBJ2-1	CASRRGRGNEQFF
TRBV30	TRBJ2-3	CAWSDTSGRTDTQYF
TRBV4-3	TRBJ2-2	CASSQGIAGEGAGELFF
TRBV14	TRBJ1-2	CASSQDYSHGYTF
TRBV2	TRBJ1-3	CARSGTSGNTIYF
TRBV6-5	TRBJ1-2	CASRKTGVVYGYTF
TRBV28	TRBJ2-1	CASSLPQDRDEQFF
TRBV18	TRBJ1-6	CASSSGTGHSPLHF
TRBV7-8	TRBJ1-4	CASSSSTGRNEKLFF
TRBV10-2	TRBJ2-1	CASSRTSFDEQFF
TRBV9	TRBJ2-3	CASSVGLAGESGTDTQYF
TRBV29-1	TRBJ1-2	CSVEGGRSYGYTF
TRBV6-5	TRBJ2-1	CASSLSQGDEQFF
TRBV10-3	TRBJ2-1	CAISESAGSYNEQFF
TRBV28	TRBJ1-5	CASSQTNQPQHF
TRBV4-1	TRBJ1-2	CASSQEGGNYGYTF
TRBV6-5	TRBJ1-5	CASRREGRGDQPQHF
TRBV14	TRBJ1-5	CASSQTGDSNQPQHF
TRBV6-6	TRBJ2-7	CASRTLRLGSYEQYF